One and the same sample provided the 15 T cell receptor beta chains below, sequenced in a study of blood T cell repertoires in COVID-19. Some clones are missing from TCRdb's copy, which holds only in-frame ones; the method was immunoSEQ multiplex PCR. This table has about 210,000 clones, about four fifths appearing once. The specimen sequenced was peripheral blood. These receptors all come from a man in his fifties or sixties with acute or convalescent COVID-19.

This clone was seen more than once but under ten times. The chain joins TRBV5-1 to TRBJ1-3; no clear D. V was cut by 5 bases and J by 0 bases, with 15 bases left in between. The CDR3 consists of 16 residues. In germline, CDR1 is SGHRS, CDR2 YFSETQ. The CDR3 loop reads CASSPHQTTSGNTIYF. In nucleotides, the CDR3 is TGCGCCAGCAGTCCGCATCAGACAACCTCTGGAAACACCATATATTTT.

This chain joins TRBV4-1 and TRBJ2-1, with a tentative D call TRBD2 (5 bases). V was trimmed by 2 bases and J by 7 bases, leaving 15 bases between them. Germline lookup yields CDR1 MGHRA and CDR2 YSYEKL. CDR3 length equals 15 residues. The CDR3 loop is CASSQSFGEENEQFF. The CDR3 DNA is TGCGCCAGCAGCCAAAGCTTCGGGGAAGAGAATGAGCAGTTCTTC.

The genes are TRBV13 and TRBJ1-6; D perhaps matches TRBD1 (5 bases). Trimming removed 2 bases at V and 7 bases at J, with 15 bases between. Germline V gives CDR1 PRHDT, CDR2 FYEKMQ (reference sequence). The CDR3 has 16 residues. CDR3 bases: TGTGCCAGCAGCTTAAGGTCGGGGGGTGCGAATTCACCCCTCCACTTT. Its translation: CASSLRSGGANSPLHF.

This chain links TRBV2 with TRBJ1-5; D is perhaps TRBD1 (6 bases). With 8 bases removed from V and 7 bases from J, the gap between germline ends came to 15 bases. Germline V gives CDR1 SNHLY, CDR2 FYNNEI. This CDR3 is built from 13 residues. The CDR3: CASVGQIRQPQHF. The DNA of the CDR3 is TGTGCCAGCGTAGGACAGATACGGCAGCCCCAGCATTTT.

The chain joins TRBV6-1 to TRBJ1-1; D unclear. Per germline, CDR1 MNHNS and CDR2 SASEGT. Between the trimmed V and J ends, which lost 1 base and 5 bases, there was a span of 14 bases. The CDR3 has 15 residues. The CDR3 DNA follows: TGTGCCAGCAGTGAAGGCCTTGTCCTGAGGACTGAAGCTTTCTTT. Translating gives CASSEGLVLRTEAFF.

As DNA, the CDR3 is TGCGCCAGCAGCCCGGACAGGGGGCTTGAAAAACTGTTTTTT. Translation gives CASSPDRGLEKLFF. The chain is built from TRBV5-1 and TRBJ1-4, with 11 bases fitting TRBD1. The CDR3 sequence is 14 residues long. The V and J ends lost 4 bases and 7 bases, in that order; junction bases with no gene match: 3. CDR1 and CDR2 from the germline V gene are SGHRS and YFSETQ.

The rearrangement links TRBV19 to TRBJ1-2, with 9 bases lining up with TRBD1. Looked up from germline, CDR1 is LNHDA and CDR2 is SQIVND (reference sequence). After removal of 2 bases from V and 5 bases from J, the junction contained 3 bases not matched to a gene. The CDR3 length is 14 residues. The CDR3 nucleotides read TGTGCCAGTAGTATAAGGGGACAGGGATATGGCTACACCTTC. Its protein product is CASSIRGQGYGYTF.

The rearrangement links TRBV2 to TRBJ1-6, with a tentative D call TRBD1 (6 bases). V lost 0 bases and J 9 bases, leaving 15 bases between the germline ends. Per the germline V gene, CDR1 is SNHLY and CDR2 is FYNNEI. This CDR3 contains 16 residues. The CDR3 nucleotides are TGTGCCAGCAGTGAAGCCCCGACAGGTTTGACTTCACCCCTCCACTTT. Translation: CASSEAPTGLTSPLHF.

This clone appeared a few times. J is TRBJ2-7 and V is TRBV27; 7 bases align to TRBD1. V was clipped by 7 bases and J by 2 bases; unmatched bases: 5. The CDR3 contains 13 residues. Germline assignment: CDR1 MNHEY and CDR2 SMNVEV (reference sequence). The CDR3 spells CASKLTGTYEQYF. In nucleotides, the CDR3 is TGTGCCAGCAAATTGACAGGGACCTACGAGCAGTACTTC.

The genes are TRBV18 and TRBJ1-6; 9 nucleotides agree with TRBD1. CDR3 size: 15 residues. Unmatched junction bases numbered 2, after V lost 3 bases and J lost 5 bases. Germline V lookup: CDR1 KGHSH, CDR2 LQKENI. The CDR3 DNA follows: TGTGCCAGCTCACCCGGGACAGGGAATAATTCACCCCTCCACTTT. Translation gives CASSPGTGNNSPLHF.

The table lists this clone with a count of one. The chain couples TRBV10-2 to TRBJ1-1; perhaps TRBD1 as D (6 bases). Trimming cost V 7 bases and J 4 bases, with 10 bases left between them. Germline V CDR1 and CDR2: WSHSY, SAAADI. This CDR3 region has 12 residues. CDR3 protein: CASTGTTTEAFF. In DNA, the CDR3 is TGCGCCAGCACCGGGACAACCACTGAAGCTTTCTTT.

V and J are TRBV2 and TRBJ2-5; 7 bases line up with TRBD1. Germline CDR1 SNHLY, CDR2 FYNNEI. The CDR3 has 15 residues. V dropped 5 bases and J dropped 5; count of bases not matched to a gene: 11. This chain's CDR3 is CASSRGTGDGETQYF. Here the CDR3 DNA reads TGTGCCAGCAGTAGAGGTACAGGGGATGGGGAGACCCAGTACTTC.

The gene calls are TRBV5-1 and TRBJ2-3; maybe TRBD1 (6 bases). The ends were cut back, 1 base at V and 1 base at J, with 7 bases in the middle. From germline, CDR1 is SGHRS and CDR2 YFSETQ. There are 14 residues in the CDR3. This CDR3 reads CASSLPGGTDTQYF. The CDR3, as DNA: TGCGCCAGCAGCTTGCCAGGGGGCACAGATACGCAGTATTTT. The complete variable domain, with remaining parts taken from reference TRBV5-1 and TRBJ2-3, reads KAGVTQTPRYLIKTRGQQVTLSCSPISGHRSVSWYQQTPGQGLQFLFEYFSETQRNKGNFPGRFSGRQFSNSRSEMNVSTLELGDSALYLCASSLPGGTDTQYFGPGTRLTVL.

The chain joins TRBV7-3 to TRBJ1-2, with D perhaps TRBD1 (5 bases). The germline V gene encodes CDR1 SGHTA and CDR2 FQGTGA. This CDR3 region has 15 residues. The ends were cut back, 2 bases at V and 0 bases at J, with 10 bases in the middle. The CDR3 DNA reads as TGTGCCAGCAGCTTAGGTCAGGGATCTAACTATGGCTACACCTTC. Its protein product is CASSLGQGSNYGYTF.

This clone was observed many times. V usage is TRBV4-2 and J usage is TRBJ2-2, with 12 nucleotides matching TRBD2. The CDR3 is 15 residues long. The germline V gene encodes CDR1 LGHNA and CDR2 YNFKEQ. With 4 bases clipped from V and 3 bases from J, the junction kept 0 bases outside the gene matches. CDR3 nucleotides: TGTGCCAGCAGCCGACTAGCGGGAGACACCGGGGAGCTGTTTTTT. Its protein is CASSRLAGDTGELFF.